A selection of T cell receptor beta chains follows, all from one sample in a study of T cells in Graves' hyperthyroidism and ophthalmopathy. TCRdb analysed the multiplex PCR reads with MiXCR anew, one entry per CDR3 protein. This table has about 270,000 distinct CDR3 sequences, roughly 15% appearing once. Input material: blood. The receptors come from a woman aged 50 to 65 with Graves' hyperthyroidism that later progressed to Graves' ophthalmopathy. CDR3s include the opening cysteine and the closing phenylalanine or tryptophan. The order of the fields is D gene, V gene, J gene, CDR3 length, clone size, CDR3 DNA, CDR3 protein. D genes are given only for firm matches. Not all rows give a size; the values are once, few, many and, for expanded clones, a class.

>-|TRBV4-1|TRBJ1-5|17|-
TGCGCCAGCAGCCAAGGGGTAGGGGTAGGGGGAAATCAGCCCCAGCATTTT
CASSQGVGVGGNQPQHF
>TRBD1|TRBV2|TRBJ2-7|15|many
TGTGCCAGCAGTGAAATCGACAGGGGGCGGTACGAGCAGTACTTC
CASSEIDRGRYEQYF
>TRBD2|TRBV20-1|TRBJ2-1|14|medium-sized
TGCAGTGCTAGAGGGGATAGCGGGATAAATGAGCAGTTCTTC
CSARGDSGINEQFF
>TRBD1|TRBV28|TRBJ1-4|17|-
TGTGCCAGCAGCACCGGGACAGGGATTGCAACTAATGAAAAACTGTTTTTT
CASSTGTGIATNEKLFF
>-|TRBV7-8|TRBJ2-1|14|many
TGTGCCAGCAGCCCGAGTAGTTTTCACAATGAGCAGTTCTTC
CASSPSSFHNEQFF
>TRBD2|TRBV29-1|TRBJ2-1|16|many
TGCAGCTTAATCTCCCTAACTAGCGGGAGGTCCCATGAGCAGTTCTTC
CSLISLTSGRSHEQFF
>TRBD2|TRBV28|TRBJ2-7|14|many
TGTGCCACCCTTAGGACTAGCGGGCACTACGAGCAGTACTTC
CATLRTSGHYEQYF
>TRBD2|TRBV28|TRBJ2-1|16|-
TGTGCCAGCAGTTTACCCGGGACTAGCGGGAGGTTCGGTAGGTTCTTC
CASSLPGTSGRFGRFF
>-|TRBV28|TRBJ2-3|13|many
TGTGCCAGCAGTTTACCGCGTACGGATACGCAGTATTTT
CASSLPRTDTQYF
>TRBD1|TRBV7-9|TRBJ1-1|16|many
TGTGCCAGCAGCCCCCCGGGCAGGGGGCAGGTCACTGAAGCTTTCTTT
CASSPPGRGQVTEAFF
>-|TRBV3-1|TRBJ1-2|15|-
TGTGCCAGCAGCCCTAGACAGGACCCTCGGGATGGCTACACCTTC
CASSPRQDPRDGYTF
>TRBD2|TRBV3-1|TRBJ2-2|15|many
TGTGCCAGCGTGAGCTCGGCAGGGAGGGCCGGGGAGCTGTTTTTT
CASVSSAGRAGELFF
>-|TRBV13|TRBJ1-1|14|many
TGTGCCAGCAGCATTGGACATCTGAACACTGAAGCTTTCTTT
CASSIGHLNTEAFF
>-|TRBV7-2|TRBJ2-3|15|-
TGTGCCAGCAGCTTGGCCTCAGTTAGCACAGATACGCAGTATTTT
CASSLASVSTDTQYF
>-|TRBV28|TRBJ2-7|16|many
TGTGCCAGCAGTCTAAGCCCTTCCATTCGGAGATACGAGCAGTACTTC
CASSLSPSIRRYEQYF
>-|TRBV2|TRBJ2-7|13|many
TGTGCCAGCAGTGCCCCCGTAGGGTACGAGCAGTACTTC
CASSAPVGYEQYF
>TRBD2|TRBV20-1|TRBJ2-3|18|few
TGCAGTGCTACCAAGGGAAGTGGACTAGCGCCTAGCACAGATACGCAGTATTTT
CSATKGSGLAPSTDTQYF
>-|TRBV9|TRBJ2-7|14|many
TGTGCCAGCAGCCCGAGCTGGCAGGGATACGAGCAGTACTTC
CASSPSWQGYEQYF
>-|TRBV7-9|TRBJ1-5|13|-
TGTGCCAGCAGCTTAGGGTTGACCCAGCCCCAGCATTTT
CASSLGLTQPQHF
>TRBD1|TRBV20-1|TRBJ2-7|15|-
TGCAGTGCAAATGGACAGGCGGACACGAGCTACGAGCAGTACTTC
CSANGQADTSYEQYF
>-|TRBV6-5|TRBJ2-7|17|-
TGTGCCAGCAGTTACTCACACGGTACTAACCATGCCTACGAGCAGTACTTC
CASSYSHGTNHAYEQYF
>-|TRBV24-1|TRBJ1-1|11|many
TGTGCCACCAGTGATTTACGTACCGCTTTCTTT
CATSDLRTAFF
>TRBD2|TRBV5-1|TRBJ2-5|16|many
TGCGCCAGCAGCTTGTCGAGTAGCGGGAGCCAAGAGACCCAGTACTTC
CASSLSSSGSQETQYF
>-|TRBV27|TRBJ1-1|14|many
TGTGCCAGCAGTTTATCTAAAATTCAAAATGAAGCTTTCTTT
CASSLSKIQNEAFF
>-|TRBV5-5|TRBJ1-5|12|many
TGTGCCAGCAGCAGAAGGCCCGGGCCCCAGCATTTT
CASSRRPGPQHF
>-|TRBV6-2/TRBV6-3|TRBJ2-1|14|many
TGTGCCAGCAGTTACTATACAGGGCTTGATGAGCAGTTCTTC
CASSYYTGLDEQFF
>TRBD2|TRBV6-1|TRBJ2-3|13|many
TGTGCCAGCAGCTCCATTAGCGGGAGAAGGCAGTATTTT
CASSSISGRRQYF
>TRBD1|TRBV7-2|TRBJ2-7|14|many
TGTGCCAGTAGCGGACAGGGGGCCTCCTACGAGCAGTACTTC
CASSGQGASYEQYF
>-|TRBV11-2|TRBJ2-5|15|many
TGTGCCAGCAGCTTAGGCCCGAGGGGGGGAGAGACCCAGTACTTC
CASSLGPRGGETQYF
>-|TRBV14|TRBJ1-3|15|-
TGTGCCAGCAGCCAAGAGATTTTCTCTGGAAACACCATATATTTT
CASSQEIFSGNTIYF
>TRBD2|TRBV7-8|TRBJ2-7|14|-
TGTGCCAGCAGACTAGGGAGGGGAACCTACGAGCAGTACTTC
CASRLGRGTYEQYF
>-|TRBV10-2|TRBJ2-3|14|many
TGCGCCAGCAGCCTATCGGACCACACAGATACGCAGTATTTT
CASSLSDHTDTQYF
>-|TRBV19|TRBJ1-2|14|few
TGTGCCAGTTCGGTGGAAGTTGGAAACTATGGCTACACCTTC
CASSVEVGNYGYTF
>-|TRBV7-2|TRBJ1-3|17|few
TGTGCCAGCAGCCTACAGACAGGCCCGAGCTCTGGAAACACCATATATTTT
CASSLQTGPSSGNTIYF
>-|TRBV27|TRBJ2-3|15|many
TGTGCCAGCAGCCTGACTGAGGACCGCACAGATACGCAGTATTTT
CASSLTEDRTDTQYF
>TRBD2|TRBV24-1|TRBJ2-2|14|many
TGTGCCTCCGGGACTAGCGGGAGCACCGGGGAGCTGTTTTTT
CASGTSGSTGELFF
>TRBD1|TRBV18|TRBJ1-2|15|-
TGTGCCAGCTCCCTCAACAGGGGGGATAACTATGGCTACACCTTC
CASSLNRGDNYGYTF
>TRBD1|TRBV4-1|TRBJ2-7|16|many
TGCGCCAGCAGTCGTGTCCCGGGACAGCGGACGGACGAGCAGTACTTC
CASSRVPGQRTDEQYF
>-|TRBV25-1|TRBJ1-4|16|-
TGTGCCAGCAGTGTACACGACAGGCCGCGAAATGAAAAACTGTTTTTT
CASSVHDRPRNEKLFF
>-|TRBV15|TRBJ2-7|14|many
TGTGCCACCAGCAGAGAACAGGCCTCCTACGAGCAGTACTTC
CATSREQASYEQYF
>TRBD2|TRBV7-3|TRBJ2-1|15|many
TGTGCCAGCAGCACTCCCGGGACTAGCGCGAATGAGCAGTTCTTC
CASSTPGTSANEQFF
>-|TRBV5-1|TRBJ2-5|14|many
TGCGCCAGCAGCTTGGCGGTAGGGCTACAGACCCAGTACTTC
CASSLAVGLQTQYF
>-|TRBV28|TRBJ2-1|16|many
TGTGCCAGCAGTACGGGACGGAAGAGCTCCTACAATGAGCAGTTCTTC
CASSTGRKSSYNEQFF
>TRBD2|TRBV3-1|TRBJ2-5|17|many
TGTGCCAGCAGCCAAATAATAGCGGGAGCCCCGGAAGAGACCCAGTACTTC
CASSQIIAGAPEETQYF
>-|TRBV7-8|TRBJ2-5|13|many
TGTGCCAGCAGCCCTGGGTCAGGCGGGACCCAGTACTTC
CASSPGSGGTQYF
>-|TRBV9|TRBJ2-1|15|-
TGTGCCAGCAGCGTAGACGGTAGCTACTACAATGAGCAGTTCTTC
CASSVDGSYYNEQFF